Below, one TCR beta chain is given with its context. Its antigen is not identified. The assay was immunoSEQ multiplex PCR, and TCRdb's table has in-frame clones only and misses some. The repertoire has 35,000 to 50,000 clones, 90% to 95% of them found once; the top ten carry less than 0.25%. This specimen belongs to a study of graft-versus-host responses after intestinal transplantation. As for the study in general: Multivisceral, liver-intestinal, or isolated intestinal transplants were given to recipients.

The V and J ends lost 3 bases and 5 bases, in that order; junction bases with no gene match: 5. CDR3 length: 16 residues. The source is a human donor who was the organ donor for an intestinal transplant. The chain is built from TRBV5-3 and TRBJ1-6; 10 bases are shared with TRBD1. TRBV5-3 is placed among ORFs of uncertain function. The sample consisted of unstimulated CD8+ T cells sorted from spleen or lymph node cells, taken before transplant. CDR3 sequence reads: CARSCSGQGNNSPLHF. In DNA form, the CDR3 reads TGTGCCAGAAGCTGTTCGGGACAGGGGAATAATTCACCCCTCCACTTT.